This entry features one T cell receptor beta chain sequence. Its antigen is unidentified. Losses at the gene ends were 5 bases for V and 7 bases for J; bases not matched to a gene: 8. Per germline, CDR1 MNHNS and CDR2 SASEGT. This CDR3 is built from 15 residues. The PCR had 60 Vbeta and 13 Jbeta primers. Repertoires were generated with immunoSEQ multiplex PCR, while TCRdb's copy carries only in-frame clones and drops some. Found here are approximately 200,000 clones, almost 85% of them singletons; the top ten hold approximately 0.25%. This specimen comes from a study of cytomegalovirus exposure and HLA in healthy donors. The overall study: A prior analysis found roughly 100 million unique TCR beta sequences from 170 million or so T cells. The study, taken as a whole, reports: Under in vitro conditions, a few CMV-associated chains were confirmed as specific for CMV antigens. There were some V segments, including TRBV6-2 and TRBV6-3, excluded as indistinguishable. The authors listed 150 to 200 TCR beta chains as cytomegalovirus-associated.

The V call is TRBV6-1, the J call TRBJ2-1, with 10 bases matching TRBD2. Sequenced material: PBMCs. The origin of this receptor is a boy younger than 18 in good health and CMV-seronegative. This CDR3 reads CASSTLAGVGNEQFF. The CDR3 bases are TGTGCCAGCAGTACTCTAGCGGGAGTTGGAAATGAGCAGTTCTTC.